This is a list of T cell receptor beta chains from one sample in a study of cytomegalovirus exposure and HLA in healthy donors. The protocol was immunoSEQ multiplex PCR, while the TCRdb copy is restricted to in-frame clones and leaves out a portion. The sample lists under 150,000 clones, 86% occurring once. Sequencing was carried out using PBMCs. The receptors come from a man between 18 and 29 years old in good health and CMV-seronegative. Each CDR3 is given with its conserved first and last residue. The D gene is left open where the match is weak. Only some rows state a clone size, as once, few, many or a class for expanded clones.

v_call: TRBV7-2
j_call: TRBJ2-7
d_call: TRBD2
clone_size: -
cdr3_aa: CASSWGLAGQNEQYF
cdr3_nt: TGTGCCAGCAGCTGGGGACTAGCGGGACAAAACGAGCAGTACTTC

v_call: TRBV27
j_call: TRBJ2-7
d_call: -
clone_size: -
cdr3_aa: CASRPQGAGGEQYF
cdr3_nt: TGTGCCAGCAGGCCCCAAGGAGCGGGCGGCGAGCAGTACTTC

v_call: TRBV5-1
j_call: TRBJ1-1
d_call: -
clone_size: few
cdr3_aa: CASSYGLTLRSLPEAFF
cdr3_nt: TGCGCCAGCAGTTACGGACTTACACTTCGATCCCTCCCTGAAGCTTTCTTT

v_call: TRBV30
j_call: TRBJ2-1
d_call: TRBD2
clone_size: -
cdr3_aa: CAWRTSGNYNEQFF
cdr3_nt: TGTGCCTGGAGAACTAGCGGGAACTACAATGAGCAGTTCTTC

v_call: TRBV30
j_call: TRBJ2-1
d_call: TRBD2
clone_size: -
cdr3_aa: CAWSSAGLGFWAQFF
cdr3_nt: TGTGCCTGGAGTTCAGCGGGACTGGGTTTTTGGGCGCAGTTCTTC

v_call: TRBV2
j_call: TRBJ1-4
d_call: -
clone_size: -
cdr3_aa: CASSQQGSEKLFF
cdr3_nt: TGTGCCAGCTCCCAACAGGGATCCGAAAAACTGTTTTTT

v_call: TRBV7-7
j_call: TRBJ2-7
d_call: TRBD2
clone_size: -
cdr3_aa: CASSLAPRGAGGRNEQYF
cdr3_nt: TGTGCCAGCAGCTTAGCCCCAAGAGGAGCGGGGGGGCGGAACGAGCAGTACTTC

v_call: TRBV10-2
j_call: TRBJ2-7
d_call: -
clone_size: -
cdr3_aa: CASSEYGVEEQYF
cdr3_nt: TGCGCCAGCAGTGAGTACGGGGTTGAGGAGCAGTACTTC

v_call: TRBV13
j_call: TRBJ1-1
d_call: -
clone_size: -
cdr3_aa: CASSLIWNTEAFF
cdr3_nt: TGTGCCAGCAGCTTAATATGGAACACTGAAGCTTTCTTT

v_call: TRBV27
j_call: TRBJ2-3
d_call: -
clone_size: -
cdr3_aa: CASSFADGTQYF
cdr3_nt: TGTGCCAGCAGTTTTGCAGATGGTACGCAGTATTTT

v_call: TRBV2
j_call: TRBJ2-7
d_call: TRBD1
clone_size: -
cdr3_aa: CASIGQGSSYEQYF
cdr3_nt: TGTGCCAGCATCGGACAGGGGAGCTCCTACGAGCAGTACTTC

v_call: TRBV7-9
j_call: TRBJ1-1
d_call: TRBD1
clone_size: -
cdr3_aa: CASSPWTGRSTEAFF
cdr3_nt: TGTGCCAGCAGCCCGTGGACAGGAAGAAGCACTGAAGCTTTCTTT

v_call: TRBV11-3
j_call: TRBJ2-3
d_call: TRBD2
clone_size: -
cdr3_aa: CASSLGGSGGTDTQYF
cdr3_nt: TGTGCCAGCAGCTTGGGGGGTAGCGGGGGAACAGATACGCAGTATTTT

v_call: TRBV5-1
j_call: TRBJ2-5
d_call: TRBD2
clone_size: -
cdr3_aa: CASSWEGEETQYF
cdr3_nt: TGCGCCAGCAGCTGGGAGGGAGAAGAGACCCAGTACTTC

v_call: TRBV6-1
j_call: TRBJ1-3
d_call: -
clone_size: -
cdr3_aa: CASSTASGNTIYF
cdr3_nt: TGTGCCAGCAGCACAGCCTCTGGAAACACCATATATTTT

v_call: TRBV10-1
j_call: TRBJ2-1
d_call: TRBD2
clone_size: -
cdr3_aa: CASSRTSGTYNEQFF
cdr3_nt: TGCGCCAGCAGCAGGACTAGCGGGACGTACAATGAGCAGTTCTTC

v_call: TRBV7-2
j_call: TRBJ2-5
d_call: -
clone_size: -
cdr3_aa: CASSLAAGAGQETQYF
cdr3_nt: TGTGCCAGCAGCTTAGCCGCGGGGGCCGGCCAAGAGACCCAGTACTTC

v_call: TRBV6-1
j_call: TRBJ2-1
d_call: TRBD1
clone_size: -
cdr3_aa: CASTIQGLPYNEQFF
cdr3_nt: TGTGCCAGCACCATACAGGGGCTCCCCTACAATGAGCAGTTCTTC

v_call: TRBV27
j_call: TRBJ2-1
d_call: -
clone_size: -
cdr3_aa: CASSPTQTYNEQFF
cdr3_nt: TGTGCCAGCAGTCCCACACAGACCTACAATGAGCAGTTCTTC

v_call: TRBV12-5
j_call: TRBJ2-2
d_call: TRBD1
clone_size: -
cdr3_aa: CASGPQQGARVTGELFF
cdr3_nt: TGTGCTAGTGGTCCCCAACAGGGGGCGCGGGTCACCGGGGAGCTGTTTTTT

v_call: TRBV13
j_call: TRBJ1-2
d_call: -
clone_size: -
cdr3_aa: CASSLGQTGYTF
cdr3_nt: TGTGCCAGCAGCTTAGGACAGACCGGCTACACCTTC

v_call: TRBV6-1
j_call: TRBJ2-7
d_call: -
clone_size: -
cdr3_aa: CASSVVGGPYEQYF
cdr3_nt: TGTGCCAGCAGTGTCGTGGGAGGCCCCTACGAGCAGTACTTC

v_call: TRBV7-2
j_call: TRBJ1-2
d_call: -
clone_size: -
cdr3_aa: CASSRSVTPNYGYTF
cdr3_nt: TGTGCCAGCAGCCGTTCAGTCACGCCTAACTATGGCTACACCTTC

v_call: TRBV6-4
j_call: TRBJ2-2
d_call: -
clone_size: once
cdr3_aa: CASSIQGDTGELFF
cdr3_nt: TGTGCCAGCAGTATACAGGGAGACACCGGGGAGCTGTTTTTT

v_call: TRBV27
j_call: TRBJ1-1
d_call: TRBD1
clone_size: -
cdr3_aa: CASSPDRTGGVGTEAFF
cdr3_nt: TGTGCCAGCAGCCCCGACCGGACAGGGGGCGTGGGCACTGAAGCTTTCTTT

v_call: TRBV2
j_call: TRBJ2-7
d_call: -
clone_size: -
cdr3_aa: CASRQAYYEQYF
cdr3_nt: TGTGCCAGTAGACAAGCTTACTACGAGCAGTACTTC

v_call: TRBV18
j_call: TRBJ2-7
d_call: -
clone_size: -
cdr3_aa: CASSPGLHSYEQYF
cdr3_nt: TGTGCCAGCTCACCGGGACTCCATTCCTACGAGCAGTACTTC

v_call: TRBV25-1
j_call: TRBJ1-1
d_call: TRBD1
clone_size: -
cdr3_aa: CASSEWGQGPNTEAFF
cdr3_nt: TGTGCCAGCAGTGAATGGGGACAGGGCCCGAACACTGAAGCTTTCTTT

v_call: TRBV6-1
j_call: TRBJ2-7
d_call: -
clone_size: -
cdr3_aa: CASSDRSYEQYF
cdr3_nt: TGTGCCAGCAGTGATCGGAGCTACGAGCAGTACTTC

v_call: TRBV11-3
j_call: TRBJ2-1
d_call: -
clone_size: -
cdr3_aa: CASSLAGGGYPEQFF
cdr3_nt: TGTGCCAGCAGCTTAGCAGGGGGAGGTTATCCTGAGCAGTTCTTC

v_call: TRBV2
j_call: TRBJ2-1
d_call: -
clone_size: -
cdr3_aa: CASGTLRAGRNEQFF
cdr3_nt: TGTGCCAGCGGAACCCTTAGGGCAGGGAGGAATGAGCAGTTCTTC

v_call: TRBV27
j_call: TRBJ2-1
d_call: TRBD1
clone_size: -
cdr3_aa: CASSLKDPRGPYNEQFF
cdr3_nt: TGTGCCAGCAGTTTGAAAGACCCCAGGGGGCCTTACAATGAGCAGTTCTTC

v_call: TRBV28
j_call: TRBJ1-2
d_call: -
clone_size: -
cdr3_aa: CASSATTDGYTF
cdr3_nt: TGTGCCAGCAGTGCAACCACGGATGGCTACACCTTC

v_call: TRBV7-9
j_call: TRBJ2-7
d_call: -
clone_size: once
cdr3_aa: CASSQVSNEQYF
cdr3_nt: TGTGCCAGCAGCCAAGTCAGTAACGAGCAGTACTTC

v_call: TRBV28
j_call: TRBJ2-7
d_call: TRBD2
clone_size: once
cdr3_aa: CASTASGRHNEQYF
cdr3_nt: TGTGCCAGCACGGCTAGCGGGAGACACAACGAGCAGTACTTC

v_call: TRBV5-1
j_call: TRBJ2-7
d_call: TRBD1
clone_size: -
cdr3_aa: CASSLEGTGTYEQYF
cdr3_nt: TGCGCCAGCAGCTTGGAGGGGACAGGGACCTACGAGCAGTACTTC

v_call: TRBV9
j_call: TRBJ2-1
d_call: TRBD1
clone_size: -
cdr3_aa: CASSGYGTGVFF
cdr3_nt: TGTGCCAGCAGCGGATACGGGACAGGGGTGTTCTTC

v_call: TRBV12-5
j_call: TRBJ1-5
d_call: -
clone_size: few
cdr3_aa: CASGLIGNQPQHF
cdr3_nt: TGTGCTAGTGGTTTGATAGGCAATCAGCCCCAGCATTTT

v_call: TRBV4-1
j_call: TRBJ2-3
d_call: -
clone_size: -
cdr3_aa: CASSLRVHTDTQYF
cdr3_nt: TGCGCCAGCAGCCTGAGGGTCCACACAGATACGCAGTATTTT

v_call: TRBV30
j_call: TRBJ1-1
d_call: -
clone_size: -
cdr3_aa: CAWIGGFNTEAFF
cdr3_nt: TGTGCCTGGATCGGCGGTTTCAACACTGAAGCTTTCTTT

v_call: TRBV2
j_call: TRBJ2-7
d_call: -
clone_size: -
cdr3_aa: CASSGLQANAYEQYF
cdr3_nt: TGTGCCAGCAGTGGCCTGCAGGCTAATGCCTACGAGCAGTACTTC

v_call: TRBV6-4
j_call: TRBJ2-1
d_call: TRBD2
clone_size: once
cdr3_aa: CASSRLAGADSYNEQFF
cdr3_nt: TGTGCCAGCAGTAGGCTAGCGGGGGCCGACTCCTACAATGAGCAGTTCTTC

v_call: TRBV2
j_call: TRBJ2-4
d_call: TRBD1
clone_size: once
cdr3_aa: CASSDLDRGGVDIQYF
cdr3_nt: TGTGCCAGCAGTGATCTCGACAGGGGCGGCGTGGACATTCAGTACTTC

v_call: TRBV5-1
j_call: TRBJ1-4
d_call: -
clone_size: once
cdr3_aa: CASSLGPDEKLFF
cdr3_nt: TGCGCCAGCAGCCTTGGGCCCGATGAAAAACTGTTTTTT